What follows are 12 T cell receptor beta chains derived from one specimen sequenced in a study of T cell changes during pregnancy in multiple sclerosis. Here immunoSEQ multiplex PCR was the method, and the copy in TCRdb shows in-frame clones only, minus some. This table has about 29,000 clones, around 90% appearing once. This specimen was CD8+ T cells from peripheral blood mononuclear cells, taken before pregnancy. These receptors all come from a female donor with multiple sclerosis, enrolled in a pregnancy study.

The chain employs TRBV6-5 and TRBJ1-5; TRBD1 aligns across 7 bases. Per the germline V gene, CDR1 is MNHEY and CDR2 is SVGAGI. This CDR3 has 14 residues. Trimming cost V 8 bases and J 4 bases; bases outside gene matches: 8. The DNA of the CDR3 is TGTGCCAGCTCCGACAGGGAGCTTAATCAGCCCCAGCATTTT. Residues: CASSDRELNQPQHF.

This chain joins TRBV19 and TRBJ2-3, with 12 bases that match TRBD1. There are 16 residues in the CDR3. The V gene end was trimmed by 3 bases and the J gene end by 5 bases; junction bases not matched to a gene: 6. Germline values: CDR1 LNHDA, CDR2 SQIVND (reference sequence). This CDR3 reads CASSIGDRGLGDTQYF. DNA of the CDR3: TGTGCCAGTAGTATTGGGGACAGGGGGCTTGGAGATACGCAGTATTTT.

The chain combines TRBV29-1 with TRBJ1-1; D perhaps matches TRBD1 (6 bases). The CDR3 covers 13 residues. CDR1 is SQVTM and CDR2 is ANQGSEA in the germline V gene. V was pared by 3 bases and J by 4 bases, with 12 bases between. The CDR3 DNA is TGCAGCGTTGATCCAGGGGAGATCACTGAAGCTTTCTTT. Translating gives CSVDPGEITEAFF.

With regard to this clone: This CDR3 is also generated by other DNA sequences in the sample. CDR3 nucleotide sequence: TGTGCCAGTAGTATAGGACAGAGCTCCTACAATGAGCAGTTCTTC. It encodes CASSIGQSSYNEQFF. This sequence joins TRBV19 and TRBJ2-1; D perhaps matches TRBD1 (5 bases). V gave up 1 base and J gave up 0 bases, with 7 bases separating them. Germline V CDR1 and CDR2: LNHDA, SQIVND (reference sequence). The CDR3 has 15 amino acids.

This chain uses TRBV7-2 with TRBJ2-5, with a possible D match to TRBD1 (6 bases). Germline loops: CDR1 SGHTA, CDR2 FQGNSA. CDR3 length: 14 residues. V lost 5 bases to trimming and J lost 0 bases, with 10 bases between them. This chain's CDR3 is CASSARTDQETQYF. The CDR3 DNA follows: TGTGCCAGCAGCGCGCGGACAGACCAAGAGACCCAGTACTTC.

V and J are TRBV9 and TRBJ2-1; the match to TRBD2 covers 7 bases. Per the germline V gene, CDR1 is SGDLS and CDR2 is YYNGEE. V lost 4 bases to trimming and J lost 5 bases; unmatched junction nucleotides: 9. The CDR3 has 15 amino acids. For the CDR3, the DNA is TGTGCCAGCAGCCCCTCTAGCGGACCTGACAATGAGCAGTTCTTC. This translates into CASSPSSGPDNEQFF.

CDR3 region: CASSIGTNGWNEQFF. The CDR3 DNA reads TGTGCCAGCAGCATCGGGACAAACGGGTGGAATGAGCAGTTCTTC. J is TRBJ2-1 and V is TRBV27; possibly TRBD1 for D (6 bases). This CDR3 comprises 15 residues. V lost 6 bases and J 7 bases, leaving 19 bases between the germline ends. Germline loops: CDR1 MNHEY, CDR2 SMNVEV (reference sequence).

CDR3 sequence (DNA): TGTGCCAGCAGGGCCGGGACCTACGAGCAGTACTTC. Translated, it gives CASRAGTYEQYF. The chain is built from TRBV11-1 and TRBJ2-7; TRBD2 is a possible D gene (5 bases). Germline assignment: CDR1 SGHAT and CDR2 FQDESV (reference sequence). Deletions cut 6 bases from V and 2 bases from J, with 8 bases between. The CDR3 spans 12 residues.

This clone came up once. The chain employs TRBV29-1 and TRBJ2-7, with 8 bases identical to TRBD2. V shed 5 bases, J shed 7 bases, and the junction held 16 bases outside the gene matches. The CDR3 sequence is 15 residues long. CDR1 and CDR2 from the germline V gene are SQVTM and ANQGSEA. The CDR3 loop is CSVHGTSGGSEEQYF. CDR3 in DNA: TGCAGCGTTCATGGAACTAGCGGTGGGTCAGAGGAGCAGTACTTC.

This sequence joins TRBV28 and TRBJ2-5; D ambiguous. The germline CDR1 and CDR2 sequences are MDHEN and SYDVKM. The CDR3 is 14 amino acids. V shed 6 bases and J shed 3 bases, with 14 bases lying between them. CDR3 DNA sequence: TGTGCCAGCAGCCGACTCATTAAAAAAGAGACCCAGTACTTC. Protein sequence: CASSRLIKKETQYF.

The chain combines TRBV6-5 with TRBJ2-7; D call uncertain. Germline CDR1 MNHEY, CDR2 SVGAGI. Between the trimmed V and J ends, which lost 6 bases and 4 bases, there was a span of 13 bases. This CDR3 has 13 amino acids. CDR3 nucleotides: TGTGCCAGCAGCCCCACCTCGGGTTACGAGCAGTACTTC. It specifies CASSPTSGYEQYF.

This rearrangement joins TRBV27 to TRBJ2-7; the match to TRBD1 covers 7 bases. Trimming cost V 5 bases and J 0 bases; bases outside gene matches: 7. This CDR3 region has 15 residues. CDR1 MNHEY and CDR2 SMNVEV come from the germline V gene (reference sequence). CDR3 region: CASSPRQGFSYEQYF. Here the CDR3 DNA reads TGTGCCAGCAGTCCCCGACAGGGATTCTCCTACGAGCAGTACTTC.